Listed here are 30 T cell receptor beta chains from one sample, sequenced in a study of post-analysis software for immune sequencing data. cDNA libraries of TCR beta carried unique molecular identifiers. A single record per CDR3 protein comes from TCRdb applying MiXCR to the PCR reads. The table shows about 800,000 distinct CDR3 sequences, with 30% occurring only once. Overall study findings and caveats: Five or six TRBV segments were significantly more frequent in patients than in controls. TRBV5-6, TRBV5-1 and TRBV20-1 were among these segments.

Their antigen targets remain unknown. Sequencing used blood. All receptors come from a girl between 5 and 17 years old with multiple sclerosis.

This clonotype was seen a handful of times. The V and J genes are TRBV29-1 and TRBJ2-1, with TRBD1 identical over 7 bases. With 4 bases clipped from V and 8 bases from J, the junction kept 11 bases outside the gene matches. CDR3 length: 14 residues. From germline, CDR1 is SQVTM and CDR2 ANQGSEA. The CDR3, as DNA: TGCAGCGTTGCGGGACAGACGCTAGCACATGAGCAGTTCTTC. This sequence encodes CSVAGQTLAHEQFF.

The V call is TRBV12-3 or TRBV12-4, the J call TRBJ2-5; no definite D call. The ends were cut back, 3 bases at V and 5 bases at J, with 13 bases in the middle. The CDR3 covers 14 residues. As DNA, the CDR3 is TGTGCCAGCAGTTTGAGCGTGTCGGTCGAGACCCAGTACTTC. Translating gives CASSLSVSVETQYF.

This clonotype was picked up a small number of times. The genes are TRBV20-1 and TRBJ2-7, with 11 bases lining up with TRBD1. Trimming cost V 0 bases and J 3 bases; bases outside gene matches: 4. In germline, CDR1 is DFQATT, CDR2 SNEGSKA (reference sequence). The CDR3 covers 15 residues. Written as DNA, the CDR3 is TGCAGTGCTAGAGATTCGGGGACAGGGGGCTACGAGCAGTACTTC. This gives the protein CSARDSGTGGYEQYF.

The chain joins TRBV6-6 to TRBJ1-2; the match to TRBD1 covers 11 bases. The junction had 7 bases not matched to a gene; V was cut back by 8 bases and J by 8 bases. Per the germline V gene, CDR1 is MNHNY and CDR2 is SVGAGI (reference sequence). This CDR3 is built from 13 residues. The chain's CDR3 is CASQKGTGGGYTF. The CDR3 nucleotides are TGTGCCAGCCAAAAGGGGACAGGGGGAGGCTACACCTTC.

This clonotype has only a few counts. This chain uses TRBV11-2 with TRBJ2-1; D may correspond to TRBD1 or TRBD2 (6 bases each). The ends were cut back, 5 bases at V and 6 bases at J, with 17 bases in the middle. The germline gives CDR1 SGHAT, CDR2 FQNNGV. This CDR3 is 15 amino acids long. CDR3 bases: TGTGCCAGCAGCGGGGTTAGGGGGGTAGGCAATGAGCAGTTCTTC. Translating gives CASSGVRGVGNEQFF.

J is TRBJ2-7 and V is TRBV20-1, with D tentatively TRBD1 (6 bases). CDR3 length equals 17 residues. Looked up from germline, CDR1 is DFQATT and CDR2 is SNEGSKA (reference sequence). Deletions cut 1 base from V and 12 bases from J, with 31 bases between. The DNA of the CDR3 is TGCAGTGCTAGAGCTTCTTTTCTGGGGACCCAGCCTGTGGGGGCGTACTTC. Its protein product is CSARASFLGTQPVGAYF.

The chain combines TRBV15 with TRBJ1-5, with D uncertain. Trimming left V 0 bases short and J 2 bases short, with 5 bases between. CDR1 is LNHNV, CDR2 YYDKDF, per germline (reference sequence). The CDR3 runs to 14 residues. The CDR3 loop reads CATSRDSGNQPQHF. The CDR3 DNA reads as TGTGCCACCAGCAGAGATAGTGGCAATCAGCCCCAGCATTTT. Based on the CDR3 plus reference TRBV15 and TRBJ1-5, the full variable domain is DAMVIQNPRYQVTQFGKPVTLSCSQTLNHNVMYWYQQKSSQAPKLLFHYYDKDFNNEADTPDNFQSRRPNTSFCFLDIRSPGLGDTAMYLCATSRDSGNQPQHFGDGTRLSIL.

The gene calls are TRBV27 and TRBJ1-2, with a possible D match to TRBD1 (6 bases). With 5 bases removed from V and 6 bases from J, the gap between germline ends came to 16 bases. Germline CDR1 is MNHEY and CDR2 is SMNVEV (reference sequence). The CDR3 has 14 amino acids. The CDR3 nucleotides read TGTGCCAGCAGTAGGCGGGACAACTTCCATGGCTACACCTTC. Amino acid sequence: CASSRRDNFHGYTF.

This clonotype has a handful of counts. The chain is built from TRBV20-1 and TRBJ1-2; TRBD1 matches 10 bases. Germline lookup yields CDR1 DFQATT and CDR2 SNEGSKA (reference sequence). Germline trimming cut 3 bases from V and 8 bases from J; bases unmatched to any gene: 9. CDR3 length equals 14 residues. CDR3: CSASLTGQGKGYTF. CDR3 sequence (DNA): TGCAGTGCTAGCTTAACGGGACAGGGGAAAGGCTACACCTTC.

This clonotype occurred a few times. This chain connects TRBV29-1 to TRBJ1-3; D gene unclear. Germline V gives CDR1 SQVTM, CDR2 ANQGSEA. The ends were cut back, 3 bases at V and 6 bases at J, with 12 bases in the middle. The CDR3 runs to 13 residues. Here the CDR3 DNA reads TGCAGCGTTGACGCGGGAAAGGAAAACACCATATATTTT. It codes for CSVDAGKENTIYF.

This clonotype was seen more than once but under ten times. This chain uses TRBV7-9 with TRBJ2-1, with 16 bases aligning to TRBD2. From germline, CDR1 is SEHNR and CDR2 FQNEAQ (reference sequence). The CDR3 length is 18 residues. V was clipped by 8 bases and J by 8 bases; unmatched bases: 15. This CDR3 reads CASLAPSQGLAGGYEQFF. In DNA, the CDR3 is TGTGCCAGCCTAGCCCCCTCCCAGGGACTAGCGGGAGGGTATGAGCAGTTCTTC.

The gene calls are TRBV6-2 or TRBV6-3 and TRBJ2-5; D is perhaps TRBD2 (6 bases). Germline CDR1 is MNHEY and CDR2 is SVGEGT. V was trimmed by 5 bases and J by 5 bases, leaving 9 bases between them. This CDR3 has 12 residues. Here the CDR3 DNA reads TGTGCCAGCAGTGGGACTGTGGAGACCCAGTACTTC. Protein product: CASSGTVETQYF.

The V gene is TRBV15, the J gene TRBJ2-2, with a possible D match to TRBD2 (6 bases). The length of the CDR3 is 14 residues. V was pared by 3 bases and J by 4 bases, with 9 bases between. Germline CDR1 reads LNHNV; CDR2 reads YYDKDF (reference sequence). The CDR3 region is CATSRTRGTGELFF. In DNA, the CDR3 is TGTGCCACCAGCAGGACTAGAGGCACCGGGGAGCTGTTTTTT.

This clonotype was seen at least ten times. The chain joins TRBV6-5 to TRBJ2-5, with TRBD1 identical over 7 bases. V dropped 2 bases and J dropped 3; count of bases not matched to a gene: 3. Germline V gene lookup returns CDR1 MNHEY and CDR2 SVGAGI. The CDR3 runs to 14 residues. The CDR3 here is CASSYLGQKETQYF. DNA for the CDR3: TGTGCCAGCAGTTACCTGGGACAGAAAGAGACCCAGTACTTC.

This clonotype was found a few times. The rearrangement joins TRBV12-3 or TRBV12-4 to TRBJ2-3; no firm D call. This CDR3 comprises 16 residues. Trimming removed 9 bases at V and 2 bases at J, with 21 bases between. The CDR3 sequence: CASPPNRRIPTDTQYF. CDR3 nucleotides: TGTGCCAGTCCCCCAAACCGTCGGATACCCACAGATACGCAGTATTTT.

On this clonotype: This could be a read error, since a much larger clone is one nucleotide away. J is TRBJ2-1 and V is TRBV6-5; perhaps D is TRBD1 or TRBD2 (7 bases each). The CDR3 runs 15 residues. Germline V gene sequence: CDR1 MNHEY, CDR2 SVGAGI. For the CDR3, the DNA is TGTGCCAGCAGTCCACAGGGGAGGGGATACAATGGGCAGTTCTTC. Amino acids: CASSPQGRGYNGQFF.

The chain joins TRBV7-9 to TRBJ2-1, with D tentatively TRBD2 (7 bases). The J call may be faulty, since TRBJ2-7 better matches the DNA end. The CDR3 covers 16 residues. Germline V lookup: CDR1 SEHNR, CDR2 FQNEAQ (reference sequence). The CDR3 DNA sequence: TGTGCCAGCAGCTTAGCGCGGGGGCAGGGTAACAATGAGCAGTACTTC. Translation: CASSLARGQGNNEQYF.

V is TRBV20-1 and J is TRBJ2-4; D uncertain. V lost 0 bases, J lost 0 bases, and 12 bases lay in between. This CDR3 region has 16 residues. CDR1 DFQATT and CDR2 SNEGSKA come from the germline V gene (reference sequence). DNA for the CDR3: TGCAGTGCTAGAGATGGGCAATTTCTAGCCAAAAACATTCAGTACTTC. It translates to CSARDGQFLAKNIQYF.

This clonotype was recorded a few times. The CDR3: CASSLHGRGGANVLTF. DNA of the CDR3: TGTGCCAGCAGCTTACACGGCCGGGGTGGGGCCAACGTCCTGACTTTC. This chain uses TRBV7-2 with TRBJ2-6, with D possibly TRBD2 on 5 matching bases. Trimming cost V 2 bases and J 3 bases, with 11 bases left between them. The CDR3 is made up of 16 amino acids. Germline CDR1 SGHTA, CDR2 FQGNSA.

The chain combines TRBV2 with TRBJ2-1; 8 bases match TRBD2. J gave up 7 bases and V 6 bases, and 17 bases lay outside the gene matches. Germline assignment: CDR1 SNHLY and CDR2 FYNNEI. The CDR3 runs to 17 residues. CDR3 sequence: CASSSGGILRFGNEQFF. In DNA, the CDR3 is TGTGCCAGCAGCTCGGGAGGGATACTGAGATTCGGGAATGAGCAGTTCTTC.

The chain carries TRBV20-1 and TRBJ1-2, with TRBD1 matching 8 bases. This CDR3 has 16 residues. J gave up 3 bases and V 2 bases, and 11 bases lay outside the gene matches. Germline CDR1 and CDR2: DFQATT and SNEGSKA (reference sequence). CDR3 in amino acids: CSARRRTGNGHYGYTF. CDR3 nucleotide sequence: TGCAGTGCTAGACGTCGGACAGGGAACGGCCACTATGGCTACACCTTC.

This clonotype was seen a few times. The chain carries TRBV7-9 and TRBJ2-7; TRBD1 is a possible D gene (5 bases). Per the germline V gene, CDR1 is SEHNR and CDR2 is FQNEAQ (reference sequence). The CDR3 is 13 amino acids. Trimming pared 4 bases from V and 2 bases from J, leaving 9 bases between. As DNA, the CDR3 is TGTGCCAGCAGCTCCGACAGAACCTACGAGCAGTACTTC. It yields the protein CASSSDRTYEQYF.

The chain employs TRBV20-1 and TRBJ2-4; TRBD2 might be the D (6 bases). The CDR3 covers 15 residues. Germline CDR1 reads DFQATT; CDR2 reads SNEGSKA (reference sequence). V dropped 2 bases and J dropped 4 bases, with 15 bases sitting between them. The CDR3 nucleotides are TGCAGTGCTAGACCCTCAGGAGGGCCTAAAAACATTCAGTACTTC. Protein product: CSARPSGGPKNIQYF.

This clonotype has a handful of counts. The chain has TRBV6-2 or TRBV6-3 and TRBJ1-5, with a weak D call TRBD1 (5 bases). Trimming stripped 7 bases from V and 7 bases from J, with 23 bases between. The germline CDR1 and CDR2 sequences are MNHEY and SVGEGT. CDR3 size: 16 residues. CDR3 nucleotide sequence: TGTGCCAGCACACCCGGTACAGGAGGAGGTATACAGCCCCAGCATTTT. Its protein product is CASTPGTGGGIQPQHF.

V is TRBV4-3 and J is TRBJ1-3, with D uncertain. CDR3 length equals 15 residues. Germline loops: CDR1 LGHNA, CDR2 YSLEER. Trimming removed 0 bases at V and 2 bases at J, with 8 bases between. The CDR3 protein is CASSQDTEAGNTIYF. The CDR3 bases are TGCGCCAGCAGCCAAGATACGGAGGCTGGAAACACCATATATTTT.

The V gene is TRBV29-1, the J gene TRBJ2-7; the D is unclear. Germline loops: CDR1 SQVTM, CDR2 ANQGSEA. The CDR3 length is 12 residues. V was clipped by 3 bases and J by 2 bases, with 8 bases between them. CDR3 amino acids: CSVEVAAYEQYF. The CDR3 bases are TGCAGCGTTGAGGTCGCCGCCTACGAGCAGTACTTC.

This clonotype occurred a few times. This chain connects TRBV2 to TRBJ1-2; D unresolved. The germline V gene encodes CDR1 SNHLY and CDR2 FYNNEI. V lost 11 bases to trimming and J lost 0 bases, with 13 bases between them. The CDR3 covers 13 residues. This chain's CDR3 is CAHSAEPNYGYTF. CDR3 bases: TGTGCCCACTCGGCCGAGCCTAACTATGGCTACACCTTC.

This chain uses TRBV18 with TRBJ2-5; D remains unclear. V was shortened by 2 bases and J by 11 bases, with 27 bases between the two germline ends. Germline CDR1 and CDR2: KGHSH and LQKENI. The CDR3 has 17 residues. This CDR3 is CASSPSSTARLYNEQYF. The CDR3 region has the DNA TGTGCCAGCTCACCAAGTTCTACCGCCCGTCTTTACAATGAGCAGTACTTC.

This chain links TRBV27 with TRBJ2-7, with D unresolved. The closer fit of TRBJ2-5 to the DNA end suggests the J call may be wrong. CDR1 MNHEY and CDR2 SMNVEV come from the germline V gene (reference sequence). The CDR3 consists of 16 residues. The CDR3 is CASSPRRAKCQETQYF. CDR3 nucleotide sequence: TGTGCCAGCAGTCCGCGAAGGGCCAAATGCCAAGAGACCCAGTACTTC.

CDR3 coding DNA: TGCAGTGCTCAAAACAGGTTGAACACTGAAGCTTTCTTT. Translation gives CSAQNRLNTEAFF. This chain links TRBV29-1 with TRBJ1-1; maybe TRBD1 (5 bases). Germline CDR1 SQVTM, CDR2 ANQGSEA. The CDR3 totals 13 residues.